The following is a T cell receptor (beta chain) sequence with its context. This entry comes from a study of T cell repertoires in cytomegalovirus infection. TCRdb re-derived calls from the reads in MiXCR, one entry per CDR3 protein. The data hold around 200,000 distinct CDR3 sequences, with 15% to 20% observed a single time. Trimming took off 2 bases at V and 4 bases at J, with 8 bases between the two ends. This CDR3 region has 13 residues. The germline V gene encodes CDR1 SNHLY and CDR2 FYNNEI. Specimen: CD8+ T cells from PBMCs. The chain carries TRBV2 and TRBJ1-2; possible D gene TRBD1, 5 bases. The receptor comes from a human donor in good health (CMV status not recorded). Some clones in this sample may be carry-over from other donors' samples. CDR3 residues: CASSETGVYGYTF. In nucleotides, the CDR3 is TGTGCCAGCAGTGAAACAGGAGTCTATGGCTACACCTTC.